This T cell receptor (beta chain) emerged from a study of metastatic and nonmetastatic thyroid tumors. V lost 5 bases and J lost 6, with 19 bases in between. Germline-derived CDR1 and CDR2 are SGHAT and FQNNGV. This CDR3 has 16 residues. The entire patient cohort was treatment-naive prior to thyroid surgery. In the authors' methods: A classifier for distant metastasis in papillary thyroid cancer was constructed using CDR3 differences observed across clinicopathological groups. TCRdb recomputed clones from the PCR reads via MiXCR. These V and J calls originate from TCRdb's pipeline instead of the authors' own analysis. The sample includes about 28,000 clones, around 22% seen only once; the top ten take 2% to 3%.

The chain links TRBV11-2 to TRBJ2-2; a possible D gene is TRBD2 (6 bases). The receptor was derived from a female donor with papillary thyroid cancer or a benign thyroid nodule (not recorded which). Some clones in this sample may be carry-over from other donors' samples. Sequencing was carried out using blood. CDR3 sequence: CASSPWVREDAGELFF. The CDR3 DNA reads TGTGCCAGCAGCCCCTGGGTGCGGGAAGACGCCGGGGAGCTGTTTTTT.